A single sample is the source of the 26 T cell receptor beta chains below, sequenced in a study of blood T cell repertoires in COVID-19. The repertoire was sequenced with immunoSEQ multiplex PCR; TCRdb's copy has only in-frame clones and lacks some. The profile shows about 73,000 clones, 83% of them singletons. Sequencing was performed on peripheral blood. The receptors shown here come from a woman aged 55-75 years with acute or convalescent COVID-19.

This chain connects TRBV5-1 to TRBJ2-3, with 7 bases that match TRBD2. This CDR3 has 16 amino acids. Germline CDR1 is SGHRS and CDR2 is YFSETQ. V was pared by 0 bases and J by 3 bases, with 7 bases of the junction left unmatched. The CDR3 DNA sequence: TGCGCCAGCAGCTTGGCCCTCTTGCGGGGGACAGATACGCAGTATTTT. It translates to CASSLALLRGTDTQYF.

Written as DNA, the CDR3 is TGCAGTGCTAGTGAAGGCGGGGGGGCTGGAGATACGCAGTATTTT. Its protein is CSASEGGGAGDTQYF. The rearrangement links TRBV20-1 to TRBJ2-3; 9 bases align to TRBD2. The V segment lost 3 bases and the J segment 5 bases; nucleotides outside the gene matches: 9. Germline V gene lookup returns CDR1 DFQATT and CDR2 SNEGSKA (reference sequence). The CDR3 is 15 residues long.

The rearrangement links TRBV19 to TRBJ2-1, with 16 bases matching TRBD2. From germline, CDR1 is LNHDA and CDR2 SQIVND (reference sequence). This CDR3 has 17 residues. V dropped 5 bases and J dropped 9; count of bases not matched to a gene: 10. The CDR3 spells CASSPGLAGGKPGEQFF. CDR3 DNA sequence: TGTGCCAGTAGTCCGGGACTAGCGGGGGGGAAACCGGGTGAGCAGTTCTTC.

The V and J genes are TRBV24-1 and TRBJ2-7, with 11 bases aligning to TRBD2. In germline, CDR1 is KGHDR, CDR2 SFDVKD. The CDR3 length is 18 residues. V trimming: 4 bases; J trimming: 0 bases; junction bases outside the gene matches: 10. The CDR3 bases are TGTGCCACCAGTGAATCCCCCGGACTAGCGGGTAGCTCCTACGAGCAGTACTTC. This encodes CATSESPGLAGSSYEQYF.

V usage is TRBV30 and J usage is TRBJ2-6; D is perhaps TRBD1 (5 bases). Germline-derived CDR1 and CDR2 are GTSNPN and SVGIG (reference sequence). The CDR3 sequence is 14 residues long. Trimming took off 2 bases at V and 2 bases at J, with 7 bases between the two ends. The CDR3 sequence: CAWSWGTGANVLTF. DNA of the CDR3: TGTGCCTGGAGTTGGGGCACTGGGGCCAACGTCCTGACTTTC.

The CDR3 loop reads CATSAGTGNTEAFF. The CDR3 region has the DNA TGTGCCACCAGTGCTGGGACAGGAAACACTGAAGCTTTCTTT. The chain uses TRBV24-1 and TRBJ1-1, with 8 bases that match TRBD1. The length of the CDR3 is 14 residues. CDR1 KGHDR and CDR2 SFDVKD come from the germline V gene. The V segment lost 5 bases and the J segment 2 bases; nucleotides outside the gene matches: 3.

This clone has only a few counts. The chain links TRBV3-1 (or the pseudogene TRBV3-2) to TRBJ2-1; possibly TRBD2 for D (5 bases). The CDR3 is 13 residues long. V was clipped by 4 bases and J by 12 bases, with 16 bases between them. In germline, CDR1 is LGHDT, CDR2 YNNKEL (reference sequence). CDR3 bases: TGTGCCAGCAGCCGCGGGCGTGCCGAGAGGCAGTTCTTC. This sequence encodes CASSRGRAERQFF.

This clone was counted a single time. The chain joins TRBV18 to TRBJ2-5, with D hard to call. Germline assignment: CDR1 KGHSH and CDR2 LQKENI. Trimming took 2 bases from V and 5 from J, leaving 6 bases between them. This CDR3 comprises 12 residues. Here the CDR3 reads CASSPGAETQYF. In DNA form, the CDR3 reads TGTGCCAGCTCACCAGGAGCGGAGACCCAGTACTTC. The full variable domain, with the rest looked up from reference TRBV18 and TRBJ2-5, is NAGVMQNPRHLVRRRGQEARLRCSPMKGHSHVYWYRQLPEEGLKFMVYLQKENIIDESGMPKERFSAEFPKEGPSILRIQQVVRGDSAAYFCASSPGAETQYFGPGTRLLVL.

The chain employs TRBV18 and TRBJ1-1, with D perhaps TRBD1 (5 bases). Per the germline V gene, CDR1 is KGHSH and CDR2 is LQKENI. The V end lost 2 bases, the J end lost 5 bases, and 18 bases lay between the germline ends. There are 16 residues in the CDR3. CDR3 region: CASSPLERGPKTEAFF. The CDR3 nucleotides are TGTGCCAGCTCACCATTAGAAAGGGGCCCGAAGACTGAAGCTTTCTTT.

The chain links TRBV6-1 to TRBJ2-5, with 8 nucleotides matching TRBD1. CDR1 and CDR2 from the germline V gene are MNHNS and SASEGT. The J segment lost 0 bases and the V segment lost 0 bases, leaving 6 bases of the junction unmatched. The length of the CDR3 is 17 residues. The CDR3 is CASSEAKGGQDQETQYF. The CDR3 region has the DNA TGTGCCAGCAGTGAAGCGAAGGGGGGACAGGACCAAGAGACCCAGTACTTC.

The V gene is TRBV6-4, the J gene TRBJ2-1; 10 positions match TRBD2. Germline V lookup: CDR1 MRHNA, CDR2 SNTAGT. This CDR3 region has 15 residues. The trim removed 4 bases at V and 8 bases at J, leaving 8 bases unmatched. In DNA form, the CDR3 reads TGTGCCAGCAGTGGCTTAGCGGGGGGCTTTGATGAGCAGTTCTTC. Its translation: CASSGLAGGFDEQFF.

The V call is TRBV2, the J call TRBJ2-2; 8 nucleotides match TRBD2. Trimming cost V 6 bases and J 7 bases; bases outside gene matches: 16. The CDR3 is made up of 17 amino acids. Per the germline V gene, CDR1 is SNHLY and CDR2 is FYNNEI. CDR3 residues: CASSPTRGGGLNGELFF. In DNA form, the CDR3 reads TGTGCCAGCAGCCCCACCCGGGGGGGAGGATTGAACGGGGAGCTGTTTTTT. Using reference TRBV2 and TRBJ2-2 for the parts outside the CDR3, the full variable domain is EPEVTQTPSHQVTQMGQEVILRCVPISNHLYFYWYRQILGQKVEFLVSFYNNEISEKSEIFDDQFSVERPDGSNFTLKIRSTKLEDSAMYFCASSPTRGGGLNGELFFGEGSRLTVL.

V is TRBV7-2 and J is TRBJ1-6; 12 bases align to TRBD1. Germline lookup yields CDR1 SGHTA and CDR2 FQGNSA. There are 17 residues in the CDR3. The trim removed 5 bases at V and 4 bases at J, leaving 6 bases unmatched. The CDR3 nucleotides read TGTGCCAGCAGCCTCGGGACAGGGGGCACGTATAATTCACCCCTCCACTTT. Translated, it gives CASSLGTGGTYNSPLHF. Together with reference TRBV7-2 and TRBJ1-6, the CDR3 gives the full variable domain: GAGVSQSPSNKVTEKGKDVELRCDPISGHTALYWYRQSLGQGLEFLIYFQGNSAPDKSGLPSDRFSAERTGGSVSTLTIQRTQQEDSAVYLCASSLGTGGTYNSPLHFGNGTRLTVT.

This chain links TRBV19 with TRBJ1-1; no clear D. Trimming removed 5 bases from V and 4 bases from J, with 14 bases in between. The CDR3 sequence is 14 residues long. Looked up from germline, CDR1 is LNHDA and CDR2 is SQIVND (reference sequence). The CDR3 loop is CASSPRDRRTEAFF. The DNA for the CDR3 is TGTGCCAGTAGTCCTAGAGATCGACGCACTGAAGCTTTCTTT.

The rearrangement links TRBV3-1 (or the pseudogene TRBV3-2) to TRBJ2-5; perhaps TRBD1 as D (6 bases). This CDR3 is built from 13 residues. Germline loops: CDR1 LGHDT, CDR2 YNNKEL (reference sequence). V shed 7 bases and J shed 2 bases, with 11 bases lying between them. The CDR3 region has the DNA TGTGCCAGCACAACACAGGGTCAAGAGACCCAGTACTTC. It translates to CASTTQGQETQYF.

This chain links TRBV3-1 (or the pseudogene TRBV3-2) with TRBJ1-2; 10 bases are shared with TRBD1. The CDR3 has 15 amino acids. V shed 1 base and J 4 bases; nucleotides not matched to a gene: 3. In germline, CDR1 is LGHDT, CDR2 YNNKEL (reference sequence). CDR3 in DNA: TGTGCCAGCAGCCAAGGGGACAGGGGTGGCTATGGCTACACCTTC. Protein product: CASSQGDRGGYGYTF.

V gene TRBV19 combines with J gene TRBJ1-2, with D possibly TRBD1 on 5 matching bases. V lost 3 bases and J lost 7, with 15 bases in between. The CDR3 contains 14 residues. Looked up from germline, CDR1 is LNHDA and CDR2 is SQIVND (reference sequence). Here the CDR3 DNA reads TGTGCCAGTAGTATGGGTCAGGGCTTACGTGGCTACACCTTC. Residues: CASSMGQGLRGYTF.

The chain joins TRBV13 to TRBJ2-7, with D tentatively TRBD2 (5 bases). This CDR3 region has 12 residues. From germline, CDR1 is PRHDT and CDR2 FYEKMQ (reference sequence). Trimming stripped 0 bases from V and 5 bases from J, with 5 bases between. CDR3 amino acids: CASSLGRDEQYF. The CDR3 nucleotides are TGTGCCAGCAGCTTAGGGCGGGACGAGCAGTACTTC.

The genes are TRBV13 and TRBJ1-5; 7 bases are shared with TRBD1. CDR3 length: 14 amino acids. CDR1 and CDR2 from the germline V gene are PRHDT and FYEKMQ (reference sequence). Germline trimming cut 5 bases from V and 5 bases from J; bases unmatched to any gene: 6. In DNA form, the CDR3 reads TGTGCCAGCAGCCGGCAGGGGGGCGATCAGCCCCAGCATTTT. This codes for CASSRQGGDQPQHF.

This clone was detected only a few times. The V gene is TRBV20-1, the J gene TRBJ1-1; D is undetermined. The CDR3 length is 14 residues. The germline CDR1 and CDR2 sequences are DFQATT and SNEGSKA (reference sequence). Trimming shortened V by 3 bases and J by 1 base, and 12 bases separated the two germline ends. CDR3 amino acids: CSASRGSQNTEAFF. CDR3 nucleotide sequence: TGCAGTGCTAGTCGCGGCAGCCAGAACACTGAAGCTTTCTTT.

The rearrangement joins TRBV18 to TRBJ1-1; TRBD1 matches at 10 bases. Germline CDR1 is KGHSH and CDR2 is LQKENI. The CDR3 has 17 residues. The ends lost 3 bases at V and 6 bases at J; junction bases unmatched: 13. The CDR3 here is CASSPRTGGTGRAEAFF. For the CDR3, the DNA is TGTGCCAGCTCACCCCGGACAGGGGGTACAGGACGAGCTGAAGCTTTCTTT.

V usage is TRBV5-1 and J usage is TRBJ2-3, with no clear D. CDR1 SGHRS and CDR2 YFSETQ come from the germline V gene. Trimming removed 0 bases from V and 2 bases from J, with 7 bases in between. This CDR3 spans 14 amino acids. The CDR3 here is CASSLAQDTDTQYF. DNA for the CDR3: TGCGCCAGCAGCTTGGCTCAGGACACAGATACGCAGTATTTT.

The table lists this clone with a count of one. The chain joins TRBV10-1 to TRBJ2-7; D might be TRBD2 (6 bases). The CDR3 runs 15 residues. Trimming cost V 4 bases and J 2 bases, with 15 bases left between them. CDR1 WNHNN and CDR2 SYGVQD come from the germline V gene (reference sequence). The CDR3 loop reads CASSAGGAPAYEQYF. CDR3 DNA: TGCGCCAGCAGTGCGGGCGGGGCCCCAGCCTACGAGCAGTACTTC.

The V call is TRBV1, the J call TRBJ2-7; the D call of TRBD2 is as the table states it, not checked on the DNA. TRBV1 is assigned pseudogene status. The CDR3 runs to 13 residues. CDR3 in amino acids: CTSSSPQRGDQLF. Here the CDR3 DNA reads TGCACCAGCAGCTCCCCCCAGCGGGGGGACCAACTATTC.

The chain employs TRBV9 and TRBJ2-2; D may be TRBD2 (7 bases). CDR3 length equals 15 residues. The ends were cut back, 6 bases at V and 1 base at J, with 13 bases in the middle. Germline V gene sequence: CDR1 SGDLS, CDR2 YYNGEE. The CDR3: CASKPGGLNTGELFF. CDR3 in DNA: TGTGCCAGCAAACCGGGGGGCTTGAACACCGGGGAGCTGTTTTTT. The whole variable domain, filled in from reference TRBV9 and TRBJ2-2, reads DSGVTQTPKHLITATGQRVTLRCSPRSGDLSVYWYQQSLDQGLQFLIQYYNGEERAKGNILERFSAQQFPDLHSELNLSSLELGDSALYFCASKPGGLNTGELFFGEGSRLTVL.

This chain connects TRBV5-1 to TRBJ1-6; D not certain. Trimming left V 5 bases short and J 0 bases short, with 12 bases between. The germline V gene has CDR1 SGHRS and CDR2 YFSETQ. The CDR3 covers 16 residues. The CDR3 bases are TGCGCCAGCAGAGACTATCTGAGCTCCTATAATTCACCCCTCCACTTT. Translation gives CASRDYLSSYNSPLHF.